This T cell receptor beta chain was captured in a study of a mutant IDH1 vaccine in newly diagnosed glioma. Described time point: baseline, week 1 (first vaccination visit). Stated treatment: pre-vaccination baseline after standard-of-care therapy. This clone was recorded only once. Its antigen is unknown. Produced via immunoSEQ multiplex PCR; TCRdb's table is partial and in-frame only. The sample consists of around 92,000 clones, over 85% of them appearing once. The study's findings and limits: Patients mounted vaccine-induced immune responses in roughly 93% of cases.

This sequence was found in a woman between 50 and 59 years old with glioma. Here the sequenced sample was PBMCs, taken from a glioma patient treated with radiotherapy, temozolomide or both.

Written as DNA, the CDR3 is TGCGCCAGCAGCCAAAGGACAGGGGAGAATTCACCCCTCCACTTT. This encodes CASSQRTGENSPLHF. The rearrangement uses TRBV4-1 and TRBJ1-6, with TRBD1 matching over 9 bases. Germline-derived CDR1 and CDR2 are MGHRA and YSYEKL. CDR3 length: 15 residues. The V gene end was trimmed by 2 bases and the J gene end by 7 bases; junction bases not matched to a gene: 3.